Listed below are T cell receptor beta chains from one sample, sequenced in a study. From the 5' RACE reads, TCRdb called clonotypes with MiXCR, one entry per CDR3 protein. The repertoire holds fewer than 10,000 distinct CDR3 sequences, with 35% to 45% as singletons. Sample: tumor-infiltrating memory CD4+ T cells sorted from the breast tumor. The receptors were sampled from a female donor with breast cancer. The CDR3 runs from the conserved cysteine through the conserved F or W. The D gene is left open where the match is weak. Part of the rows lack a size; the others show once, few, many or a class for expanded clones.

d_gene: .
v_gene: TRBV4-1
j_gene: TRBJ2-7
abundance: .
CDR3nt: TGCGCCAGCAGCCAGGAGCTACTAGCCTACGAGCAGTACTTC
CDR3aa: CASSQELLAYEQYF

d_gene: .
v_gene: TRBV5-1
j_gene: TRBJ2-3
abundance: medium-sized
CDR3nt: TGCGCCAGCAGCTTACGGGGAGTTGATACGCAGTATTTT
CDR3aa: CASSLRGVDTQYF

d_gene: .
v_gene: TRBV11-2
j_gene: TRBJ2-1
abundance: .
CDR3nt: TGTGCCAGCAGCTTAGATCGGGAGTTTGAGCAGTTCTTC
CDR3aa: CASSLDREFEQFF

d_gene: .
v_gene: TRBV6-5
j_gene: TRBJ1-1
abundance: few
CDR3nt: TGTGAATCGAAGGGGAGACACCCGAACACTGAAGCTTTCTTT
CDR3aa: CESKGRHPNTEAFF

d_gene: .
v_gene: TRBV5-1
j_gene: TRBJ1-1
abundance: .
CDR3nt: TGCGCCAGCAGCCCGGACCCAGGGGACACTGAAGCTTTCTTT
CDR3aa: CASSPDPGDTEAFF

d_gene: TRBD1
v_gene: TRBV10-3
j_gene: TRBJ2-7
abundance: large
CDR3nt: TGTGCCATCAGTGAGGGACAGGGGATATCCGAGCAGTACTTC
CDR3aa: CAISEGQGISEQYF

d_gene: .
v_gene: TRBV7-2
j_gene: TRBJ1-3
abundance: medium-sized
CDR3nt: TGTGCCAGCAGCTTAAACCCAAGCTCTGGAAACACCATATATTTT
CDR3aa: CASSLNPSSGNTIYF

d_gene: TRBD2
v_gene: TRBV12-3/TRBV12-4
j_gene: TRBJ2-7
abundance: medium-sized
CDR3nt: TGTGCCAGCAGTTTAGTCCTCCGTTTTGGGACTAGCGGGAAGTCTAGGACCTACGAGCAGTACTTC
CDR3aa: CASSLVLRFGTSGKSRTYEQYF

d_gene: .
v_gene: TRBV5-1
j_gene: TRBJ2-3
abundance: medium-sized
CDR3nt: TGCGCCAGCAGCTTGGGCCCGAAAAGCACAGATACGCAGTATTTT
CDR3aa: CASSLGPKSTDTQYF

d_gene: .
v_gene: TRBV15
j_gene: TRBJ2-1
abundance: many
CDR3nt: TGTGCCACCAGCGCGAGACAGAGGGCCTACAATGAGCAGTTCTTC
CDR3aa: CATSARQRAYNEQFF

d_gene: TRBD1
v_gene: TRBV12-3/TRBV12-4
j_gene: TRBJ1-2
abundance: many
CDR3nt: TGTGCCAGCACCCGGGACAGGGGGATCTATGGCTACACCTTC
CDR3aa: CASTRDRGIYGYTF

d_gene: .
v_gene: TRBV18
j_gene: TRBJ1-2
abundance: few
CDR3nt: TGTGCCAGCTCACCACGTCAGGGGAGGGACTATGGCTACACCTTC
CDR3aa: CASSPRQGRDYGYTF

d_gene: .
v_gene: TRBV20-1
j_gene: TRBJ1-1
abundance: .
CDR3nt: TGCAGTGCTGACTACAGGGTCGGGACGAACACTGAAGCTTTCTTT
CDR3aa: CSADYRVGTNTEAFF

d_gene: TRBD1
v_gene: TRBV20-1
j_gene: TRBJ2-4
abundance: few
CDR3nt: TGCAGTGCCCTAGACAGGGAAAACGCCAAAAACATTCAGTACTTC
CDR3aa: CSALDRENAKNIQYF

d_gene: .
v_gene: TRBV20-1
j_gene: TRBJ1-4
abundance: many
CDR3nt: TGCAGTGGGGTGGACGGTGCAACTAATGAAAAACTGTTTTTT
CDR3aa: CSGVDGATNEKLFF

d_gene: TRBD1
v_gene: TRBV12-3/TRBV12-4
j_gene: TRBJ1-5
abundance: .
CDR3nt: TGTGCCAGCAGTTCTGAGACAGGGCGTCAGCCCCAGCATTTT
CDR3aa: CASSSETGRQPQHF

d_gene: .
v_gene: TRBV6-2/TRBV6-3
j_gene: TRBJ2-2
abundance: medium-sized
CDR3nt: TGTGCCAGCAGAAAACTGGGCCAGCCTTTGTCGGACACCGGGGAGCTGTTTTTT
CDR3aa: CASRKLGQPLSDTGELFF

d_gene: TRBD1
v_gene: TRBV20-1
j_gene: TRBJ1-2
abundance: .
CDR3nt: TGCAGTGCTCCCACACAGGGGCTAAGCTATGGCTACACCTTC
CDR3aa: CSAPTQGLSYGYTF

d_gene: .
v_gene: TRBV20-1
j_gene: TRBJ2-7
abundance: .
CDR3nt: TGCAGTGCTAGAGACGAGGGACGGACCTACGAGCAGTACTTC
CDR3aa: CSARDEGRTYEQYF

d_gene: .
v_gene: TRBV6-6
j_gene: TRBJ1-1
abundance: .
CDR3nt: TGTGCCAGCAGTTACTCAAAAGGGGACACTGAAGCTTTCTTT
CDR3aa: CASSYSKGDTEAFF

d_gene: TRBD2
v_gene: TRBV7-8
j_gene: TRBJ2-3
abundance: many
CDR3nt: TGTGCCAGCAGCCTAGGGATACTACTAGCGGCTAGCACAGATACGCAGTATTTT
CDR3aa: CASSLGILLAASTDTQYF

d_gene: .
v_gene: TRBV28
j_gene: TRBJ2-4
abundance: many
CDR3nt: TGTGCCAGCAGTCCCCCCCAGACCGCCCACATTCAGTACTTC
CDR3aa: CASSPPQTAHIQYF

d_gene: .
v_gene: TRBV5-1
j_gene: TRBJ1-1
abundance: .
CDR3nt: TGCGCCAGCGCCGGGGGCAGGAACACTGAAGCTTTCTTT
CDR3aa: CASAGGRNTEAFF

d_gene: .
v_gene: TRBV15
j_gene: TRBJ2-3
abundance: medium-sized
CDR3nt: TGTGCCACCAGCAGAGAAGACACAGATACGCAGTATTTT
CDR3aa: CATSREDTDTQYF

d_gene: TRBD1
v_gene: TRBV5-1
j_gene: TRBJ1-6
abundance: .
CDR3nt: TGCGCCAGCAGACAAACACCGCGACAGGGGAATTCACCCCTCCACTTT
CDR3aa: CASRQTPRQGNSPLHF

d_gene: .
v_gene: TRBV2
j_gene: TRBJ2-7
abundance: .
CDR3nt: TGTGCCAGCAGTAAGATGCGGCACGTCTCCTACGAGCAGTACTTC
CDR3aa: CASSKMRHVSYEQYF

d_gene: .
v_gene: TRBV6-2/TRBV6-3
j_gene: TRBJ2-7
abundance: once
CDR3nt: TGTGCCAGCAGTTACTCGTGGGCACCTTACGGCGAGCAGTACTTC
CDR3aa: CASSYSWAPYGEQYF